This T cell receptor beta chain is drawn from a study of a mutant IDH1 vaccine in newly diagnosed glioma (dated by TCRdb to the early 2020s). Regarding the complete study: The approximately 30 treated patients were approximately 60% male and around 40% female, with a mean age of around 40 years. For exploratory analyses, longitudinal TCRB deep sequencing was carried out in about two dozen treated patients wherever samples were available. Before enrollment, patients had received standard therapy of radiotherapy alone, temozolomide alone, or radiochemotherapy with temozolomide; most received the combination. Six visits were used for peripheral blood collection: V03 (baseline), V05, V07, V10, V12 and V13.

The library was built by means of the immunoSEQ multiplex PCR assay. Rearranged TCR beta chain sequences were amplified with the hsTCRB Kit following the manufacturer's protocol. TCRB libraries were sequenced on an Illumina MiSeq. Turning to the authors' computational methods: The proprietary platform of the kit vendor was used for demultiplexing, trimming and gene mapping. In its TCRdb copy, this immuneACCESS table keeps in-frame sequences only and misses some clones. Where compared with another copy, unresolved V genes explain less than half of these, and the others have no known cause. Clone size and the V and J calls come from that table; the DNA yielded D and trimming. This sample lists about 88,000 clones; about 80% were detected once. The leading ten clones occupy around 5.2% of the sample. This clone was observed a single time. This clone's antigen is unknown. No much larger clonotype is one base removed from it; base qualities were not supplied.

Broad study findings and their caveats: It was noted by the authors that analyses of patient blood samples could not be reproduced owing to sample limitations. Immune responses induced by the vaccine were seen in about 93% of patients across multiple MHC alleles. Pseudoprogression appeared unrelated to alterations in the top peripheral T cell clonotypes detected by TCRB sequencing. Selection of PBMC samples for TCRB deep sequencing was based on availability.

The germline V gene provides CDR1 LGHNT and CDR2 FRNRAP. Measured from the cysteine to the phenylalanine, the CDR3 is 15 residues long. The sequence is cut down to CDR3 DNA, 45 bases in frame from base 1. V has 4 bases trimmed and J has 4 bases trimmed; junction bases matching no gene number 6. In light of the paper, this sample's time point label describes: baseline, week 1 (first vaccination visit). This sample's treatment or condition label indicates: pre-vaccination baseline after standard-of-care therapy. All donors had newly diagnosed IDH1-mutant astrocytomas of WHO grade 3 or 4 that showed loss of nuclear ATRX. The samples were drawn from NOA16, a multicentre, single-arm, open-label phase I trial in Germany that tested a mutant IDH1 peptide vaccine in humans for the first time. Visit V03 blood draws served as the baseline sample for immunogenicity testing. Genomic DNA for TCRB sequencing was extracted from EDTA blood using the DNeasy Blood and Tissue Kit.

The sample was PBMCs, taken from a glioma patient treated with radiotherapy, temozolomide or both. The receptor comes from a man between 40 and 49 years old with glioma. Some clones in this sample may be carry-over from other donors' samples. The sequence is built from TRBV12-5 and TRBJ2-3; the central 9 bases match TRBD2. The DNA sequence is given as TGTGCTAGTGGTTGGGGTAGCGGGGGTTCAGATACGCAGTATTTT. Its protein is CASGWGSGGSDTQYF.